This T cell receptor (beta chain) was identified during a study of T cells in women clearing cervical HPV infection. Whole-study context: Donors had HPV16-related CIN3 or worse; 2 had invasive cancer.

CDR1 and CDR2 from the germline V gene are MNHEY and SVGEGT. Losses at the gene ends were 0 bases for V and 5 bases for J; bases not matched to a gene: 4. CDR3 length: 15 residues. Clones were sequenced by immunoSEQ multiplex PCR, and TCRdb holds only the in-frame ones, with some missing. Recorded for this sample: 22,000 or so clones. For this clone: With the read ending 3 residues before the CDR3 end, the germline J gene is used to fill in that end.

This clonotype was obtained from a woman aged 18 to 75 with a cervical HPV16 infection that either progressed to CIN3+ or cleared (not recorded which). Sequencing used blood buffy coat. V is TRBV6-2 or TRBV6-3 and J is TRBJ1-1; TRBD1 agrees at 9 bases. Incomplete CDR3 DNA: TGTGCCAGCAGTTACTCGGGGACAGGGAGGACTGAA. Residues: CASSYSGTGRTE. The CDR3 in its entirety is CASSYSGTGRTEAFF.